The source of this T cell receptor (beta chain) is a study of cytomegalovirus exposure and HLA in healthy donors. Points from the study as a whole: Certain sequence variants were highly shared and formed a cluster, and this cluster was likely a sequencing artifact. A previous analysis found most TCR beta V segments productive roughly 90% or roughly 30% of the time.

V was shortened by 2 bases and J by 2 bases, with 13 bases between the two germline ends. The germline gives CDR1 LNHDA, CDR2 SQIVND (reference sequence). The CDR3 length is 15 residues. Unrecorded immune exposures were likely, despite nominal health at sampling. PCR employed 60 Vbeta and 13 Jbeta primers. Authors' methods: Roughly 11 million shared chains were among the 80 million or so unique TCR beta chains that a later analysis counted. Only in-frame clones appear in the TCRdb table, and some are missing; sequencing was by immunoSEQ multiplex PCR. The D gene and trimming were derived from the DNA, and the V and J assignments and clone size from that table. The data show 80,000 to 100,000 clones, about 78% seen once. Notes on this clone: Its antigen is not identified.

V and J are TRBV19 and TRBJ2-7; D perhaps matches TRBD1 (5 bases). Material: PBMCs. The sequence was obtained from a man aged 40-49 years in good health and CMV-seronegative. Here the CDR3 DNA reads TGTGCCAGTAGTATATGGTTATGGGGCACCTACGAGCAGTACTTC. The encoded protein is CASSIWLWGTYEQYF. Full variable domain (rest looked up from reference TRBV19 and TRBJ2-7): DGGITQSPKYLFRKEGQNVTLSCEQNLNHDAMYWYRQDPGQGLRLIYYSQIVNDFQKGDIAEGYSVSREKKESFPLTVTSAQKNPTAFYLCASSIWLWGTYEQYFGPGTRLTVT.